The 20 T cell receptor beta chains presented below share a single source sample, sequenced in a study of OX40 agonist ivuxolimab in advanced cancers. TCRdb's copy holds only in-frame clones and misses some; the assay was immunoSEQ multiplex PCR. The table records over 20,000 clones, 75% to 90% of them present only once. Sequenced here: CD4+ or CD8+ T cells sorted from blood, sampled in a trial of the OX40 agonist ivuxolimab. These receptors were taken from an adult with an advanced solid tumor such as melanoma, head and neck, liver or kidney cancer.

V gene TRBV6-5 combines with J gene TRBJ1-1, with D tentatively TRBD1 (5 bases). Per the germline V gene, CDR1 is MNHEY and CDR2 is SVGAGI. V shed 5 bases and J shed 4 bases, with 8 bases lying between them. This CDR3 spans 12 amino acids. CDR3 DNA sequence: TGTGCCAGCAGTCAGGGTAGCACTGAAGCTTTCTTT. Protein product: CASSQGSTEAFF.

This chain connects TRBV27 to TRBJ2-1; possibly TRBD2 for D (5 bases). Trimming shortened V by 2 bases and J by 0 bases, and 8 bases separated the two germline ends. Germline lookup yields CDR1 MNHEY and CDR2 SMNVEV (reference sequence). The CDR3 totals 15 residues. In DNA, the CDR3 is TGTGCCAGCAGTTTAAGTGGGAGCTCCTACAATGAGCAGTTCTTC. This translates into CASSLSGSSYNEQFF.

This clone appeared a single time. The gene calls are TRBV6-5 and TRBJ2-5; D is perhaps TRBD2 (6 bases). The CDR3 spans 15 residues. The V and J ends lost 5 bases and 10 bases respectively, with 23 bases between them. Germline V gene data show CDR1 as MNHEY and CDR2 as SVGAGI. The CDR3 here is CASSPGGTPPNGQYF. The CDR3 nucleotides are TGTGCCAGCAGTCCGGGCGGGACCCCCCCGAACGGCCAGTACTTC.

The CDR3 region is CASSPGTGWMAEAFF. As DNA, the CDR3 is TGTGCCAGCAGTCCCGGGACAGGGTGGATGGCTGAAGCTTTCTTT. The gene calls are TRBV27 and TRBJ1-1, with 9 bases aligning to TRBD1. Per germline, CDR1 MNHEY and CDR2 SMNVEV (reference sequence). The CDR3 totals 15 residues. Trimming removed 5 bases from V and 6 bases from J; junction bases left unmatched: 10.

The chain is built from TRBV5-6 and TRBJ2-7; TRBD1 matches 10 bases. The junction had 7 bases not matched to a gene; V was cut back by 5 bases and J by 5 bases. Germline CDR1 is SGHDT and CDR2 is YYEEEE. This CDR3 comprises 14 residues. CDR3 sequence reads: CASRPTGGVHEQYF. Here the CDR3 DNA reads TGTGCCAGCAGACCGACAGGGGGCGTTCACGAGCAGTACTTC.

The V and J genes are TRBV19 and TRBJ1-4; a possible D gene is TRBD1 (6 bases). Germline V CDR1 and CDR2: LNHDA, SQIVND (reference sequence). This CDR3 has 19 amino acids. Trimming shortened V by 3 bases and J by 7 bases, and 27 bases separated the two germline ends. The CDR3 is CASSIPGQGPLGGTEKLFF. In nucleotides, the CDR3 is TGTGCCAGTAGTATCCCAGGGCAGGGGCCCTTAGGTGGAACTGAAAAACTGTTTTTT.

A note on this clone: Germline is not matched at one junction end, which may reflect a read error. The chain is built from TRBV11-2 and TRBJ1-2; TRBD1 agrees at 8 bases. Looked up from germline, CDR1 is SGHAT and CDR2 is FQNNGV. CDR3 size: 15 residues. CDR3: CASSQDKAGGDGYTF. DNA of the CDR3: TGCGCCAGCAGCCAAGATAAAGCAGGGGGCGATGGCTACACCTTC.

This clone is a singleton in its sample. The chain links TRBV6-1 to TRBJ2-1; perhaps TRBD2 as D (5 bases). Germline-derived CDR1 and CDR2 are MNHNS and SASEGT. V shed 0 bases and J shed 8 bases, with 8 bases lying between them. The CDR3 totals 13 residues. In DNA, the CDR3 is TGTGCCAGCAGTGAAGCGCTAGCCTATGAGCAGTTCTTC. Translated: CASSEALAYEQFF.

The chain recombines TRBV6-6 with TRBJ2-7, with 8 positions matching TRBD1. The CDR3 has 16 residues. Germline V gives CDR1 MNHNY, CDR2 SVGAGI (reference sequence). V lost 6 bases to trimming and J lost 3 bases; unmatched junction nucleotides: 13. The CDR3 DNA reads TGTGCCAGCAGCCCCTATCCGGACAGGGTAGGCTACGAGCAGTACTTC. This encodes CASSPYPDRVGYEQYF.

This sequence joins TRBV5-1 and TRBJ2-7; D not resolved. The germline V and J ends were trimmed by 3 bases and 0 bases, with 4 bases remaining between them. This CDR3 contains 12 residues. Per the germline V gene, CDR1 is SGHRS and CDR2 is YFSETQ. The CDR3 loop reads CASSWNSYEQYF. The CDR3 DNA reads TGCGCCAGCAGCTGGAACTCCTACGAGCAGTACTTC.

J is TRBJ2-3 and V is TRBV9; 7 bases align to TRBD1. This CDR3 is built from 15 residues. V shed 3 bases, J shed 3 bases, and the junction held 7 bases outside the gene matches. Germline V gene data show CDR1 as SGDLS and CDR2 as YYNGEE. DNA for the CDR3: TGTGCCAGCAGCGAGACCGGGACAGAGACAGATACGCAGTATTTT. Translation gives CASSETGTETDTQYF.

This chain joins TRBV5-6 and TRBJ1-5; D is uncertain. The ends were cut back, 0 bases at V and 0 bases at J, with 4 bases in the middle. The germline V gene has CDR1 SGHDT and CDR2 YYEEEE. This CDR3 is 14 amino acids long. The DNA of the CDR3 is TGTGCCAGCAGCTTGGCCGCTAGCAATCAGCCCCAGCATTTT. Its protein is CASSLAASNQPQHF. Full variable domain (missing parts from reference TRBV5-6 and TRBJ1-5): DAGVTQSPTHLIKTRGQQVTLRCSPKSGHDTVSWYQQALGQGPQFIFQYYEEEERQRGNFPDRFSGHQFPNYSSELNVNALLLGDSALYLCASSLAASNQPQHFGDGTRLSIL.

The rearrangement uses TRBV27 and TRBJ2-4; D is possibly TRBD2 (6 bases). Per germline, CDR1 MNHEY and CDR2 SMNVEV (reference sequence). V lost 5 bases and J 7 bases, leaving 9 bases between the germline ends. The CDR3 is 12 residues long. CDR3 DNA sequence: TGTGCCAGCAGTGGGGGGTCCAACATTCAGTACTTC. It is translated as CASSGGSNIQYF.

This chain joins TRBV10-1 and TRBJ2-5, with D possibly matching TRBD2 (5 bases). This CDR3 region has 14 residues. The germline V gene encodes CDR1 WNHNN and CDR2 SYGVQD (reference sequence). Trimming pared 2 bases from V and 4 bases from J, leaving 11 bases between. The chain's CDR3 is CASSELASRETQYF. As DNA, the CDR3 is TGCGCCAGCAGTGAGCTGGCTAGCCGAGAGACCCAGTACTTC.

The chain couples TRBV7-9 to TRBJ2-2; 11 nucleotides agree with TRBD2. V dropped 3 bases and J dropped 3; count of bases not matched to a gene: 9. Germline lookup yields CDR1 SEHNR and CDR2 FQNEAQ (reference sequence). This CDR3 contains 18 residues. CDR3 sequence reads: CASSFSLLAGAYTGELFF. CDR3 nucleotide sequence: TGTGCCAGCAGCTTTAGTTTACTAGCGGGGGCCTACACCGGGGAGCTGTTTTTT.

The chain combines TRBV7-9 with TRBJ1-2, with D possibly TRBD1 on 5 matching bases. From germline, CDR1 is SEHNR and CDR2 FQNEAQ (reference sequence). There are 15 residues in the CDR3. V lost 5 bases, J lost 4 bases, and 17 bases lay in between. The CDR3 DNA reads TGTGCCAGCAGCCCAGGGACGGAGGCCGTCTATGGCTACACCTTC. It specifies CASSPGTEAVYGYTF. The variable domain in full, with the rest retrieved from reference TRBV7-9 and TRBJ1-2, is DTGVSQNPRHKITKRGQNVTFRCDPISEHNRLYWYRQTLGQGPEFLTYFQNEAQLEKSRLLSDRFSAERPKGSFSTLEIQRTEQGDSAMYLCASSPGTEAVYGYTFGSGTRLTVV.

By share, this clone counts as medium-sized. This sequence joins TRBV19 and TRBJ1-5; D is uncertain. The germline V gene has CDR1 LNHDA and CDR2 SQIVND (reference sequence). CDR3 size: 16 residues. The V end was cut by 0 bases, the J end by 9 bases, with 18 bases between. CDR3 region: CASSIDPRTVGSPQHF. CDR3 bases: TGTGCCAGTAGTATAGATCCCAGGACGGTCGGTTCGCCCCAGCATTTT.

The rearrangement uses TRBV9 and TRBJ2-1, with unresolved D. Per germline, CDR1 SGDLS and CDR2 YYNGEE. The CDR3 consists of 15 residues. Trimming left V 0 bases short and J 6 bases short, with 13 bases between. CDR3 sequence (DNA): TGTGCCAGCAGCGTAGTGGCTAACCCTAGCAATGAGCAGTTCTTC. Translating gives CASSVVANPSNEQFF.

The V and J genes are TRBV7-2 and TRBJ1-5; TRBD1 matches at 7 bases. The CDR3 is 17 amino acids. The V gene end was trimmed by 0 bases and the J gene end by 0 bases; junction bases not matched to a gene: 5. From germline, CDR1 is SGHTA and CDR2 FQGNSA. The CDR3 coding sequence is TGTGCCAGCAGCTTAGCGCGGGACAGACTTAGCAATCAGCCCCAGCATTTT. It codes for CASSLARDRLSNQPQHF.

J is TRBJ2-2 and V is TRBV7-7, with D possibly TRBD1 on 5 matching bases. The CDR3 has 13 amino acids. Trimming took 3 bases from V and 8 from J, leaving 10 bases between them. CDR1 and CDR2 from the germline V gene are SSHAT and FNYEAQ (reference sequence). The CDR3: CASSLGRGGELFF. The CDR3 bases are TGTGCCAGCAGCTTGGGAAGGGGTGGGGAGCTGTTTTTT.